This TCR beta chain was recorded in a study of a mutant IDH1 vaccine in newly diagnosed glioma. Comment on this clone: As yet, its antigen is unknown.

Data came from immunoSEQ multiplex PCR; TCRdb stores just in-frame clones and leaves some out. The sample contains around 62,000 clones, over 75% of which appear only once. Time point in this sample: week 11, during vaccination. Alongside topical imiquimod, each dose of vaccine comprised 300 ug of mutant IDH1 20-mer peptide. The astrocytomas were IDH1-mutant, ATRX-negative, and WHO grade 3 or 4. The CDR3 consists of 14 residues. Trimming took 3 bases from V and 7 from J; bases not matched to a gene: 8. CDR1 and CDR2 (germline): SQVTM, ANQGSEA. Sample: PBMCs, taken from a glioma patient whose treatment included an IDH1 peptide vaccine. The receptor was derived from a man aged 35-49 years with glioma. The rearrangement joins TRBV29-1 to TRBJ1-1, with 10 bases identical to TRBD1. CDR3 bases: TGCAGCGTTGATCGGGGACAGGGGTCTGATGAAGCTTTCTTT. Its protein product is CSVDRGQGSDEAFF.